One and the same sample provided the 9 T cell receptor beta chains below, sequenced in a study of blood T cell repertoires in COVID-19. Assay: immunoSEQ multiplex PCR; the TCRdb copy retains only in-frame clones and omits some. Here the sample spans approximately 280,000 clones, roughly nine tenths being singletons. Source material: PBMCs or T cells enriched from blood (not recorded which). The receptors originated from a woman aged 40 to 49 who had recovered from COVID-19.

The chain employs TRBV29-1 and TRBJ2-3, with unresolved D. The CDR3 sequence is 13 residues long. Trimming cost V 3 bases and J 3 bases, with 10 bases left between them. From germline, CDR1 is SQVTM and CDR2 ANQGSEA. The CDR3 sequence: CSVERLVTDTQYF. The CDR3 region has the DNA TGCAGCGTTGAGCGGCTTGTTACAGATACGCAGTATTTT.

The rearrangement links TRBV7-9 to TRBJ1-3, with TRBD1 as a possible D gene (5 bases). V shed 5 bases and J shed 2 bases, with 22 bases lying between them. Germline V gene lookup returns CDR1 SEHNR and CDR2 FQNEAQ (reference sequence). The CDR3 has 18 amino acids. The CDR3 protein is CASSLRGPGSTAGNTIYF. The CDR3 DNA reads as TGTGCCAGCAGCCTAAGGGGCCCGGGTAGTACGGCTGGAAACACCATATATTTT.

V gene TRBV19 combines with J gene TRBJ2-4; D gene unclear. CDR1 is LNHDA and CDR2 is SQIVND in the germline V gene (reference sequence). CDR3 length equals 16 residues. The germline V and J ends were trimmed by 6 bases and 0 bases, with 15 bases remaining between them. The CDR3 DNA sequence: TGTGCCAGTAGCCCGATACGCGAGATAGCCAAAAACATTCAGTACTTC. Translated: CASSPIREIAKNIQYF.

V and J are TRBV5-6 and TRBJ2-1, with 15 bases aligning to TRBD2. The CDR3 loop spans 15 amino acids. After removal of 4 bases from V and 10 bases from J, the junction contained 6 bases not matched to a gene. The germline V gene has CDR1 SGHDT and CDR2 YYEEEE. The CDR3 is CASSRRTSGRDEQFF. In nucleotides, the CDR3 is TGTGCCAGCAGCCGGAGGACTAGCGGGAGGGACGAGCAGTTCTTC.

J is TRBJ2-7 and V is TRBV2; D is unresolved. This CDR3 contains 15 residues. Germline V gives CDR1 SNHLY, CDR2 FYNNEI. V lost 6 bases, J lost 0 bases, and 15 bases lay in between. Here the CDR3 DNA reads TGTGCCAGCAGGGCCGGCGGTGCGAGCTCCTACGAGCAGTACTTC. Amino acid sequence: CASRAGGASSYEQYF.

Remarks on this clone: Other nucleotide sequences from this sample produce the same CDR3. The rearrangement links TRBV18 to TRBJ1-5, with no clear D. V was pared by 1 base and J by 0 bases, with 4 bases between. Germline CDR1 reads KGHSH; CDR2 reads LQKENI. The CDR3 is 14 amino acids. CDR3 coding DNA: TGTGCCAGCTCACCACTAGATAGCAATCAGCCCCAGCATTTT. This codes for CASSPLDSNQPQHF.

This chain joins TRBV2 and TRBJ2-3; the D gene is possibly TRBD2 (6 bases). Trimming took off 4 bases at V and 0 bases at J, with 14 bases between the two ends. This CDR3 is 16 amino acids long. Germline V gene sequence: CDR1 SNHLY, CDR2 FYNNEI. DNA for the CDR3: TGTGCCAGCAGTGCACTGGGCGGGGCTAGCACAGATACGCAGTATTTT. This codes for CASSALGGASTDTQYF.

In its sample, this clone was seen once. The chain has TRBV5-1 and TRBJ2-5; 9 bases agree with TRBD2. The CDR3 extends over 16 amino acids. After removal of 2 bases from V and 1 base from J, the junction contained 6 bases not matched to a gene. Germline CDR1 and CDR2: SGHRS and YFSETQ. In DNA, the CDR3 is TGCGCCAGCAGCTTCCGACTAGCGGAGCTCCAAGAGACCCAGTACTTC. It encodes CASSFRLAELQETQYF.

The V call is TRBV18, the J call TRBJ2-1; 8 bases are shared with TRBD2. V was clipped by 1 base and J by 0 bases; unmatched bases: 8. CDR1 KGHSH and CDR2 LQKENI come from the germline V gene. The CDR3 runs 18 residues. CDR3 DNA sequence: TGTGCCAGCTCACCACTAAGTCCGGGAGGGAGCTCCTACAATGAGCAGTTCTTC. Translating it yields CASSPLSPGGSSYNEQFF.